Listed below are T cell receptor beta chains from one sample, sequenced in a study of T cell responses to AZD1222 COVID-19 vaccine. TCRdb's copy holds only in-frame clones and misses some; the assay was immunoSEQ multiplex PCR. The table includes around 150,000 clones, about 90% detected once. The source was peripheral blood, collected 28 days after the second dose of the MenACWY control vaccine. Receptors were obtained from an adult who received the MenACWY meningococcal vaccine as a control. The CDR3 runs from the conserved cysteine through the conserved F or W. Each record gives: J gene, clone size, D gene, V gene, CDR3 protein, CDR3 DNA. A D gene is named only where the DNA matches it firmly. Size is stated for part of the rows, as once, few or many counts, or as a class when the clone is expanded.

j_call: TRBJ1-2; clone_size: -; d_call: -; v_call: TRBV7-2; cdr3_aa: CASSLGGLGIDYGYTF; cdr3_nt: TGTGCCAGCAGCTTAGGAGGGTTGGGGATCGACTATGGCTACACCTTC
j_call: TRBJ1-2; clone_size: -; d_call: TRBD1; v_call: TRBV6-5; cdr3_aa: CASRGQVNYGYTF; cdr3_nt: TGTGCCAGCAGAGGACAGGTGAACTATGGCTACACCTTC
j_call: TRBJ2-5; clone_size: -; d_call: -; v_call: TRBV5-4; cdr3_aa: CASSAPGTLAKTQYF; cdr3_nt: TGTGCCAGCAGCGCTCCGGGAACGCTCGCAAAGACCCAGTACTTC
j_call: TRBJ2-3; clone_size: -; d_call: -; v_call: TRBV28; cdr3_aa: CASSYNLGGTDTQYF; cdr3_nt: TGTGCCAGCAGTTACAATCTAGGGGGCACAGATACGCAGTATTTT
j_call: TRBJ2-2; clone_size: once; d_call: -; v_call: TRBV6-5; cdr3_aa: CASSTVTGELFF; cdr3_nt: TGTGCCAGCAGTACTGTCACCGGGGAGCTGTTTTTT
j_call: TRBJ2-2; clone_size: -; d_call: -; v_call: TRBV21-1; cdr3_aa: CASSKRGQGANTGELFF; cdr3_nt: TGTGCCAGCAGCAAAAGGGGGCAGGGGGCCAACACCGGGGAGCTGTTTTTT
j_call: TRBJ2-1; clone_size: -; d_call: TRBD1; v_call: TRBV19; cdr3_aa: CASSSPPGTGGGEQFF; cdr3_nt: TGTGCCAGTAGTAGCCCTCCCGGGACAGGGGGCGGTGAGCAGTTCTTC
j_call: TRBJ2-1; clone_size: -; d_call: TRBD1; v_call: TRBV29-1; cdr3_aa: CSVETGSVNEQFF; cdr3_nt: TGCAGCGTTGAGACAGGGTCTGTTAATGAGCAGTTCTTC
j_call: TRBJ1-3; clone_size: -; d_call: -; v_call: TRBV24-1; cdr3_aa: CATTASSGNTIYF; cdr3_nt: TGTGCCACCACGGCGAGCTCTGGAAACACCATATATTTT
j_call: TRBJ2-5; clone_size: once; d_call: TRBD2; v_call: TRBV19; cdr3_aa: CASSVGTSIQETQYF; cdr3_nt: TGTGCCAGTAGTGTTGGGACTAGCATCCAAGAGACCCAGTACTTC
j_call: TRBJ1-5; clone_size: few; d_call: -; v_call: TRBV6-2/TRBV6-3; cdr3_aa: CASSYRLGTRNQPQHF; cdr3_nt: TGTGCCAGCAGTTACAGACTTGGGACACGAAATCAGCCCCAGCATTTT
j_call: TRBJ1-2; clone_size: once; d_call: TRBD1; v_call: TRBV5-1; cdr3_aa: CASSLGQGATSGYTF; cdr3_nt: TGCGCCAGCAGCTTGGGACAGGGGGCTACTAGTGGCTACACCTTC
j_call: TRBJ2-7; clone_size: -; d_call: TRBD2; v_call: TRBV19; cdr3_aa: CASSISGSSYEQYF; cdr3_nt: TGTGCCAGTAGTATTAGCGGGAGCTCCTACGAGCAGTACTTC
j_call: TRBJ2-3; clone_size: -; d_call: TRBD2; v_call: TRBV5-4; cdr3_aa: CASRRAGLAVTDTQYF; cdr3_nt: TGTGCCAGCAGGCGGGCGGGGCTAGCGGTCACAGATACGCAGTATTTT
j_call: TRBJ2-1; clone_size: -; d_call: -; v_call: TRBV9; cdr3_aa: CASSVGVGGGPYNEQFF; cdr3_nt: TGTGCCAGCAGCGTAGGAGTAGGGGGAGGGCCCTACAATGAGCAGTTCTTC
j_call: TRBJ1-1; clone_size: once; d_call: -; v_call: TRBV12-3/TRBV12-4; cdr3_aa: CASSLRDTEAFF; cdr3_nt: TGTGCCAGCAGTTTGCGAGACACTGAAGCTTTCTTT
j_call: TRBJ2-7; clone_size: -; d_call: -; v_call: TRBV6-6; cdr3_aa: CASSPTTYEQYF; cdr3_nt: TGTGCCAGCAGCCCTACTACCTACGAGCAGTACTTC
j_call: TRBJ2-6; clone_size: -; d_call: TRBD1; v_call: TRBV19; cdr3_aa: CASSIPGQGAGGANVLTF; cdr3_nt: TGTGCCAGTAGTATCCCGGGACAGGGGGCAGGTGGGGCCAACGTCCTGACTTTC
j_call: TRBJ2-7; clone_size: -; d_call: -; v_call: TRBV27; cdr3_aa: CASSKTDGEQYF; cdr3_nt: TGTGCCAGCAGTAAGACAGATGGGGAGCAGTACTTC
j_call: TRBJ2-1; clone_size: -; d_call: -; v_call: TRBV5-1; cdr3_aa: CASSLNPVLNEQFF; cdr3_nt: TGCGCCAGCAGCTTGAATCCGGTTTTGAATGAGCAGTTCTTC
j_call: TRBJ1-2; clone_size: -; d_call: -; v_call: TRBV27; cdr3_aa: CASSSSQGHGYTF; cdr3_nt: TGTGCCAGCAGTTCCTCGCAGGGACATGGCTACACCTTC
j_call: TRBJ2-3; clone_size: -; d_call: -; v_call: TRBV10-3; cdr3_aa: CAIRPGGTTSFGTQYF; cdr3_nt: TGTGCCATCCGCCCCGGGGGAACGACATCATTTGGTACGCAGTATTTT
j_call: TRBJ2-7; clone_size: many; d_call: -; v_call: TRBV7-9; cdr3_aa: CASQRLGSYEQYF; cdr3_nt: TGTGCCAGTCAGCGGCTCGGGAGCTACGAGCAGTACTTC
j_call: TRBJ2-2; clone_size: -; d_call: -; v_call: TRBV18; cdr3_aa: CASSPRMNTGELFF; cdr3_nt: TGTGCCAGCTCCCCCCGTATGAACACCGGGGAGCTGTTTTTT
j_call: TRBJ2-3; clone_size: -; d_call: -; v_call: TRBV4-3; cdr3_aa: CASSQDFAAVGDTQYF; cdr3_nt: TGCGCCAGCAGCCAAGATTTTGCCGCTGTGGGAGATACGCAGTATTTT
j_call: TRBJ2-5; clone_size: -; d_call: -; v_call: TRBV7-9; cdr3_aa: CASSLAAHGETQYF; cdr3_nt: TGTGCCAGCAGCTTAGCGGCCCACGGAGAGACCCAGTACTTC
j_call: TRBJ1-5; clone_size: -; d_call: -; v_call: TRBV7-2; cdr3_aa: CASTASNQPQHF; cdr3_nt: TGTGCCAGCACCGCATCTAATCAGCCCCAGCATTTT
j_call: TRBJ2-5; clone_size: -; d_call: TRBD2; v_call: TRBV5-6; cdr3_aa: CASSLVRAGGWETQYF; cdr3_nt: TGTGCCAGCAGCTTGGTACGGGCGGGAGGATGGGAGACCCAGTACTTC
j_call: TRBJ2-5; clone_size: -; d_call: -; v_call: TRBV5-1; cdr3_aa: CASSFRGVAENKETQYF; cdr3_nt: TGCGCCAGCAGCTTCCGTGGGGTAGCGGAAAACAAAGAGACCCAGTACTTC